This T cell receptor beta chain stems from a study of T cell responses to AZD1222 COVID-19 vaccine. The ends were cut back, 2 bases at V and 1 base at J, with 12 bases in the middle. The CDR3 is made up of 16 amino acids. Germline lookup yields CDR1 LNHDA and CDR2 SQIVND (reference sequence). Study results and limitations: Vaccine-associated CD4 TCRs spanned spike, dominant at 160-218 and 743-854.

Of note for this clone: The antigen is not known.

Sequencing used immunoSEQ multiplex PCR; TCRdb keeps in-frame clones, though not all of them. The data hold some 42,000 clones, with roughly 83% observed a single time. The TCR was taken from an adult who received the AZD1222 COVID-19 vaccine. The chain is built from TRBV19 and TRBJ1-5; D call uncertain. The sample consisted of peripheral blood, taken 28 days after the second AZD1222 dose. CDR3 DNA sequence: TGTGCCAGTAGTATATTCGGCGGGGAGAGCAATCAGCCCCAGCATTTT. This translates into CASSIFGGESNQPQHF.